This T cell receptor (beta chain) stems from a study of shared clonotypes between healthy human individuals (dated by TCRdb to 2020 to 2021). For the wider study: A few men and two women, aged 18 to 49 years, made up the cohort. For each donor, three plates each were used for CD4 naive and CD4 memory, two plates were used for CD8 naive, and one plate was used for CD8 memory. The study deeply sequenced blood TCR repertoires of about 5 healthy adults to estimate repertoire size and the extent of clonotype sharing between individuals. To increase sequencing depth and limit assay-specific biases, TCR repertoire library preparation and sequencing were carried out by different laboratories using diverse techniques. Between about 0.94 and 8.9 billion PBMCs per donor were obtained by leukapheresis.

The donors were healthy, HIV-negative adults with no recently reported acute infections or vaccinations. All donors were Caucasian adults living in Nashville, Tennessee, USA. CD4+ T cells were enriched by magnetic negative selection, after which naive cells were positively selected on CD45RA and the negative fraction was taken as the memory subset. Blood was obtained by leukapheresis, after which PBMCs were separated by Ficoll-Histopaque density gradient centrifugation and cryopreserved in liquid nitrogen vapor phase. Analytical flow cytometry was used to check the purity and quantity of each magnetically sorted T cell population. Genomic DNA was isolated from every sorted fraction and measured by UV absorbance on a Nanodrop 2000c. Using the deep immunoSEQ assay, multiplex PCR amplified TCR CDR3 regions from genomic DNA. Extracted genomic DNA from each cell subset was spread evenly across all wells of several immunoSEQ 96-well plates, with each plate serving as a replicate. For sorted subsets, each replicate PCR was loaded with 200 to 250 ng genomic DNA, equivalent to some 27,000 T cell genomes. The purified libraries were quantified using a Qubit 3.0 fluorometer, sized with a Bioanalyzer 2100, and then quantified again using the KAPA Library Quantification kit. Every immunoSEQ 96-well plate was sequenced on a dedicated single-read 150-cycle Illumina NextSeq 550 flow cell. The paper's data handling went like this. Because only junctional sequences without quality scores were contained in the immunoSEQ output, filtering matching that applied to full-length reads could not be performed. To assign V/J genes and CDR3, sequences were annotated against IMGT germline references using PyIR, a Python wrapper for IgBLAST v1.9. Reads were removed for weak V/J assignments (E-value above 1e-6), missing CDR3, stop codons, out-of-frame junctions, or ambiguous translated residues. V3J clonotypes were defined as sequences sharing the same inferred V gene, J gene, and CDR3 amino acid sequence. Percentage overlap between repertoires was calculated by dividing the number of shared unique clonotypes by the size of the smaller repertoire. RTK rarefaction, the Chao1 estimator, and Recon v2.1 estimates of unobserved clonotypes were used to assess repertoire richness. For all TCRbeta clonotypes obtained by the gDNA method from several donors, generation probabilities were computed with OLGA. In TCRdb, the immuneACCESS table is reduced to in-frame sequences with V and J assigned. These tables do not hold every clone; where another copy was compared, an unresolved V gene accounts for under half, and the others remain unexplained. The V and J calls and the clone size are those of that table, but D and trimming were determined from the DNA. The sample includes 1.4 million or so clones, with less than 99% observed a single time. The leading ten clones occupy about 0.34% of the sample.

Summary of the overall study and its limitations: The small number of donors limited the genetic and exposure-history diversity represented. Based on pairwise subsampling, the degree of clonotype sharing among donors was expected to be affected by sequencing depth. Only blood was sampled, and tissue TCR repertoires likely differ from those in blood. Rarefaction of sorted-subset datasets indicated incomplete sequencing despite the large sequencing depth. Naive subsets generally had larger estimated clonotype richness than memory subsets. Across a handful of donors, approximately 5% of naive CD4, roughly 3.5% of naive CD8, 2.3% of memory CD4, and approximately 0.4% of memory CD8 clonotypes were shared. Clonotypes shared by all four sorted-subset donors showed higher generation probabilities than non-shared clonotypes.

As to this clone: There is no known antigen for this receptor. No qualities accompany the bases; no much larger clone lies one base away.

Relative to germline, V is 4 bases shorter and J is 0 bases shorter, with 7 bases between their ends. CDR1 and CDR2 were assigned from the germline V gene (reference sequence) as WNHNN and SYGVQD. The CDR3 runs 13 residues from the cysteine to the phenylalanine. The sequence is cut down to CDR3 DNA, 39 bases in frame from base 1. Sequencing was carried out using naive CD4+ T cells sorted from blood. The cell subset or site label of this sample denotes: CD45RA+ positively selected. The TCR comes from a man aged 25-45 years in good health. In this chain, TRBV10-1 is recombined with TRBJ2-7; a confident D gene designation cannot be given. In nucleotide form, the sequence is TGCGCCAGCAGTGCCTCTTACTCCTACGAGCAGTACTTC. Translated, it reads CASSASYSYEQYF.